This T cell receptor (beta chain) was obtained from a study of blood T cells in healthy people across ages. V was clipped by 4 bases and J by 10 bases, with 17 bases between them. The CDR3 sequence is 15 residues long. CDR1 and CDR2 (germline): SEHNR, FQNEAQ (reference sequence). Primers used in a second PCR of roughly 6 to 12 cycles were a sample-barcoded 5' primer and a J-beta primer mix. MiXCR was run by TCRdb on the 5' RACE reads, yielding one entry per CDR3 protein. The sample records 850,000 to 1,100,000 distinct CDR3 sequences, roughly two fifths being singletons. This TCR was sampled from a man between 18 and 35 years old in good health. Specimen: blood. This chain uses TRBV7-9 with TRBJ1-6, with D maybe TRBD1 (5 bases). The DNA of the CDR3 is TGTGCCAGCAGCTCGGGACCCAACGCTAGGTCACCCCTCCACTTT. Residues: CASSSGPNARSPLHF.